Below, 8 T cell receptor beta chains from the same sample are listed, as sequenced in a study of T cells expressing NK-cell markers. For each CDR3 protein, TCRdb gives one entry from its re-call of the 5' RACE reads, without DNA. This repertoire comprises about 390,000 distinct CDR3 sequences; its ten largest clones make up roughly a tenth. Sequencing used blood T cells: a sorted CD56 or NKG2C T cell subset, CD4+ or CD8+ T cells, or bulk PBMC T cells (not recorded which). The receptors here all came from a woman aged 45-65 years in good health.

J is TRBJ2-2 and V is TRBV20-1; with no DNA, the TCRdb D assignment of TRBD1 cannot be verified. The CDR3 is 14 residues long. Germline V CDR1 and CDR2: DFQATT, SNEGSKA (reference sequence). The CDR3 protein is CSALGQGYTGELFF.

The V and J genes are TRBV27 and TRBJ2-1; TCRdb indicates TRBD1, and absent DNA this call remains unverified. Germline-derived CDR1 and CDR2 are MNHEY and SMNVEV (reference sequence). The CDR3 spans 15 residues. The CDR3 protein is CASKVGHSSYNEQFF.

This CDR3 reads CASSFRALKSYQPQHF. The rearrangement links TRBV12-3 or TRBV12-4 to TRBJ1-5. The CDR3 length is 16 residues.

V gene TRBV20-1 combines with J gene TRBJ2-1. The germline V gene has CDR1 DFQATT and CDR2 SNEGSKA (reference sequence). The CDR3 runs 12 residues. CDR3: CSATISSYEQFF.

The chain is built from TRBV20-1 and TRBJ2-1; TCRdb names TRBD2, which stays unverified in the absence of DNA. Germline V CDR1 and CDR2: DFQATT, SNEGSKA (reference sequence). This CDR3 contains 14 residues. This chain's CDR3 is CSASQLGGMGEQFF.

The chain joins TRBV5-1 to TRBJ1-4. The germline V gene encodes CDR1 SGHRS and CDR2 YFSETQ. The CDR3 is made up of 14 amino acids. The CDR3 loop reads CASSPEGREEKLFF.

The chain employs TRBV4-1 and TRBJ2-5. The CDR3 sequence is 13 residues long. Germline V lookup: CDR1 MGHRA, CDR2 YSYEKL. This CDR3 is CASSQSSGETQYF.

This chain links TRBV12-3 or TRBV12-4 with TRBJ1-1; no DNA is available, so the TRBD1 call from TCRdb remains unchecked. The CDR3 loop spans 13 amino acids. This CDR3 reads CAVHRGLSTEAFF.